One sample yielded the 21 T cell receptor beta chains listed below, sequenced in a study of CD8+ T cells in alopecia areata. RNA was extracted and reverse transcribed into cDNA as the sequencing template. Here immunoSEQ multiplex PCR was the method, and the copy in TCRdb shows in-frame clones only, minus some. The repertoire consists of roughly 260,000 clones, none detected only once. The study sorted pooled cutaneous lymph node cells by CD4, CD8alpha, NKG2D, NKG2ACE and other markers. Material for sequencing was CD4+ T cells sorted from a lymph node. Receptor source: a C3H/HeJ mouse with alopecia areata. MHC haplotype of the mouse line: H2-k.

This clone was recorded a few times. Gene names are the mouse ones. The CDR3 end is not reached by the read, which stops 4 residues before it; the germline J gene fills it in. The rearrangement links TRBV1 to TRBJ2-3, with D perhaps TRBD1 (6 bases). This CDR3 has 16 residues. From germline, CDR1 is NSQYPW and CDR2 LRSPGD (reference sequence). V shed 0 bases and J shed 0 bases, with 10 bases lying between them. CDR3 region: CTCSADSQGSAETLYF. The DNA read from the CDR3 is TGCACCTGCAGTGCAGACTCACAGGGAAGTGCAGAA.

Notes on this clone: Germline and genes: mouse. The read ends 4 residues early relative to the CDR3; the germline J gene fills the gap. This chain connects TRBV31 to TRBJ1-1; TRBD1 aligns across 9 bases. The CDR3 is 14 residues long. V gave up 1 base and J gave up 4 bases; unmatched junction bases: 4. Germline V gene sequence: CDR1 GKSSPN, CDR2 SITVG. This CDR3 is CAWSRGTGSTEVFF. The sequenced CDR3 bases are TGTGCCTGGAGTCGGGGGACAGGGTCCACA.

This clone was observed many times. Gene labels here are mouse ones. The CDR3 extends 4 residues past the end of the read, so its final part is completed from the germline J gene. The chain employs TRBV17 and TRBJ2-3; D gene uncertain. This CDR3 spans 15 amino acids. The germline V and J ends were trimmed by 4 bases and 1 base, with 12 bases remaining between them. Germline V gene sequence: CDR1 MNHDT, CDR2 YYDKIL. CDR3 protein: CASSTSRMGAETLYF. The CDR3 bases that were read are TGTGCTAGCAGTACCTCCAGGATGGGTGCAGAA. The variable domain in full, completed from reference TRBV17 and TRBJ2-3, reads DTTVKQNPRYKLARVGKPVNLICSQTMNHDTMYWYQKKPNQAPKLLLFYYDKILNREADTFEKFQSSRPNNSFCSLYIGSAGLEYSAMYLCASSTSRMGAETLYFGSGTRLTVL.

This clone was seen a handful of times. Genes here carry mouse names. The CDR3 end is not reached by the read, which stops 4 residues before it; the germline J gene fills it in. Other nucleotide sequences from this sample produce the same CDR3. This rearrangement joins TRBV13-3 to TRBJ1-1; a possible D gene is TRBD1 (5 bases). This CDR3 has 12 residues. Germline CDR1 is NNHDY and CDR2 is SYVADS. Here the CDR3 reads CASSEGGTEVFF. CDR3 bases read: TGTGCCAGCAGTGAGGGGGGAACA.

This clone was recorded a few times. Mouse names are used for the genes. The CDR3 goes on 4 residues after the read ends, and that part is filled in from the germline J gene. The chain uses TRBV19 and TRBJ2-5; 8 nucleotides align to TRBD1. The CDR3 sequence is 15 residues long. Germline V CDR1 and CDR2: FNHDT, SITEND (reference sequence). With V trimmed by 4 bases and J by 0 bases, 4 bases remained unmatched. The CDR3 sequence: CASSRTGINQDTQYF. The covered CDR3 bases are TGTGCCAGCAGTCGGACAGGGATTAACCAAGAC. The whole variable domain, remainder taken from reference TRBV19 and TRBJ2-5, is GGIITQTPKFLIGQEGQKLTLKCQQNFNHDTMYWYRQDSGKGLRLIYYSITENDLQKGDLSEGYDASREKKSSFSLTVTSAQKNEMAVFLCASSRTGINQDTQYFGPGTRLLVL.

Only a few counts were recorded for this clone. The gene symbols are mouse symbols. The CDR3 goes on 4 residues after the read ends, and that part is filled in from the germline J gene. The chain uses TRBV13-1 and TRBJ1-2, with a tentative D call TRBD1 (5 bases). Germline lookup yields CDR1 NSHNY and CDR2 SYGAGN. V lost 4 bases and J lost 0, with 10 bases in between. This CDR3 contains 14 residues. The CDR3 here is CASSRDSTNSDYTF. Incomplete CDR3 DNA: TGTGCCAGCAGTCGCGACAGCACAAACTCC.

This clone appeared a few times. The gene symbols are mouse symbols. From the germline J gene comes the end of the CDR3, since the read stops 4 residues before it. The genes are TRBV13-1 and TRBJ2-5; 8 positions match TRBD2. The V gene's germline CDR1 is NSHNY and CDR2 SYGAGN. The length of the CDR3 is 15 residues. The sequenced part of the CDR3 DNA is TGTGCCAGCAGTGATGGCTGGGGGGAGAGGGAC. Amino acid sequence: CASSDGWGERD. The CDR3 as a whole reads CASSDGWGERDTQYF.

This clone has more than one count but fewer than ten. The gene names here belong to mouse. The read terminates 4 residues before the CDR3 end, so the remaining end is supplied by the germline J gene. The chain combines TRBV1 with TRBJ1-1, with D possibly TRBD1 on 5 matching bases. The CDR3 is 15 residues long. The germline V gene has CDR1 NSQYPW and CDR2 LRSPGD (reference sequence). The germline V and J ends were trimmed by 0 bases and 0 bases, with 8 bases remaining between them. This CDR3 reads CTCSAEDKSNTEVFF. CDR3 bases read: TGCACCTGCAGTGCAGAGGACAAATCAAACACA.

This clone was observed a handful of times. Gene names denote mouse genes. The read comes to an end 4 residues before the CDR3 does, leaving the germline J gene to fill in the end. The chain couples TRBV13-1 to TRBJ2-1, with 7 bases matching TRBD1. This CDR3 comprises 15 residues. The germline V gene has CDR1 NSHNY and CDR2 SYGAGN. J was trimmed by 2 bases and V by 3 bases; bases with no gene match: 5. CDR3 sequence reads: CASSAPGQYYAEQFF. The CDR3 DNA, read in part, is TGTGCCAGCAGTGCCCCGGGACAGTACTATGCT.

Remarks on this clone: The genes and germline here are from mouse. The read ends 3 residues early relative to the CDR3; the germline J gene fills the gap. V is TRBV13-1 and J is TRBJ1-6; 7 bases are shared with TRBD1. TRBJ1-6 is noted as an ORF with a role that remains uncertain. Germline CDR1 and CDR2: NSHNY and SYGAGN. The CDR3 sequence is 13 residues long. The J segment lost 9 bases and the V segment lost 4 bases, leaving 4 bases of the junction unmatched. Partial CDR3 DNA: TGTGCCAGCAGTTCACAGGGGACTTCGCCC. Its translation is CASSSQGTSP. The full-length CDR3 reads as CASSSQGTSPLYF.

Remarks on this clone: Gene names and germline refer to mouse. The read terminates 4 residues before the CDR3 end, so the remaining end is supplied by the germline J gene. V gene TRBV19 combines with J gene TRBJ2-2; 7 positions agree with TRBD1. This CDR3 comprises 15 residues. V lost 4 bases and J lost 3; bases outside the gene matches: 6. Germline V lookup: CDR1 FNHDT, CDR2 SITEND (reference sequence). The CDR3 sequence is CASSSPGQYTGQLYF. Incomplete CDR3 DNA: TGTGCCAGCAGTTCCCCGGGACAGTACACCGGG.

This clone was observed a handful of times. Mouse gene names and germline throughout. The missing CDR3 end, 4 residues past where the read stops, is filled in from the germline J gene. Other DNA sequences in the sample encode the same CDR3. The chain is built from TRBV19 and TRBJ2-1, with D hard to call. The CDR3 is 14 amino acids. Trimming shortened V by 1 base and J by 0 bases, and 5 bases separated the two germline ends. Germline V gene data show CDR1 as FNHDT and CDR2 as SITEND (reference sequence). CDR3 bases read: TGTGCCAGCAGTATACCTGTTAACTATGCT. Its translation: CASSIPVNYA. From start to end, the CDR3 is CASSIPVNYAEQFF.

A note on this clone: The gene names here belong to mouse. The read comes to an end 4 residues before the CDR3 does, leaving the germline J gene to fill in the end. The chain recombines TRBV31 with TRBJ2-3; D uncertain. Trimming cost V 0 bases and J 0 bases, with 10 bases left between them. CDR1 GKSSPN and CDR2 SITVG come from the germline V gene. This CDR3 region has 15 residues. The covered CDR3 bases are TGTGCCTGGAGTCTAGCCAGATCTAGTGCAGAA. This encodes CAWSLARSSAE. The complete CDR3 protein is CAWSLARSSAETLYF.

Comment on this clone: The germline and genes are mouse ones. The CDR3 end falls 4 residues outside the read, so it is completed with the germline J gene. The chain recombines TRBV19 with TRBJ2-2; D is possibly TRBD1 (6 bases). Trimming removed 5 bases at V and 6 bases at J, with 11 bases between. Germline V lookup: CDR1 FNHDT, CDR2 SITEND (reference sequence). CDR3 size: 13 residues. This CDR3 reads CASSAGVAGQLYF. The part of the CDR3 DNA that was read is TGTGCCAGCAGCGCAGGGGTGGCCGGG.

In its sample, this clone was seen many times. Gene names and germline match the mouse. The read ends 4 residues shy of where the CDR3 ends; the end is completed using the germline J gene. Other DNA variants within this sample encode the same CDR3. The chain links TRBV19 to TRBJ1-2; 7 bases line up with TRBD1. This CDR3 has 14 residues. CDR1 and CDR2 (germline): FNHDT, SITEND (reference sequence). The junction had 3 bases not matched to a gene; V was cut back by 4 bases and J by 0 bases. The DNA read from the CDR3 is TGTGCCAGCAGTCCCGGGACAGCAAACTCC. Its translation: CASSPGTANS. The entire CDR3 is CASSPGTANSDYTF.

This clone was recorded a few times. Gene names are mouse gene names. The read finishes 4 residues shy of the CDR3 end, and the germline J gene is used to complete it. V and J are TRBV17 and TRBJ2-5; TRBD2 aligns across 8 bases. There are 16 residues in the CDR3. The ends lost 2 bases at V and 0 bases at J; junction bases unmatched: 4. The germline V gene has CDR1 MNHDT and CDR2 YYDKIL. The sequenced part of the CDR3 DNA is TGTGCTAGCAGTAGATCACTGGGGGCTAACCAAGAC. Its translation is CASSRSLGANQD. The complete CDR3 reads CASSRSLGANQDTQYF.

Worth noting for this clone: The gene names given are mouse names. The read falls 4 residues short of the CDR3 end, and the missing part is taken from the germline J gene. This sample includes further DNA sequences coding for the same CDR3. This chain connects TRBV1 to TRBJ1-2; 9 nucleotides align to TRBD1. J lost 0 bases, V lost 3 bases, and 5 bases had no gene match. The CDR3 length is 16 residues. Germline V CDR1 and CDR2: NSQYPW, LRSPGD (reference sequence). The covered CDR3 bases are TGCACCTGCAGTGCCGACAGGGGGGATGCAAACTCC. This codes for CTCSADRGDANS. The whole CDR3 is CTCSADRGDANSDYTF.

Regarding this clone: Mouse germline and gene names are used. The CDR3 extends 4 residues past the end of the read, so its final part is completed from the germline J gene. The chain combines TRBV19 with TRBJ1-2; TRBD1 might be the D (6 bases). The germline V gene has CDR1 FNHDT and CDR2 SITEND (reference sequence). The CDR3 runs to 14 residues. V was shortened by 5 bases and J by 0 bases, with 11 bases between the two germline ends. CDR3 protein: CASSVQGANSDYTF. The CDR3 bases that were read are TGTGCCAGCAGCGTACAGGGCGCAAACTCC.

Of note for this clone: The listed genes are named as in mouse. The read ends 4 residues shy of where the CDR3 ends; the end is completed using the germline J gene. The chain combines TRBV19 with TRBJ2-2; TRBD1 agrees at 8 bases. The CDR3 is made up of 15 amino acids. The trim removed 2 bases at V and 4 bases at J, leaving 4 bases unmatched. Germline V gives CDR1 FNHDT, CDR2 SITEND (reference sequence). The CDR3 region is CASSIRGRSTGQLYF. CDR3 DNA, as far as it was read: TGTGCCAGCAGTATCAGGGGGCGCAGCACCGGG.

This clone has just a few counts. The genes are named according to mouse. Read coverage stops 4 residues before the CDR3 terminus; the germline J gene supplies the remainder. The chain combines TRBV1 with TRBJ2-3, with 10 bases that match TRBD2. This CDR3 is 16 amino acids long. CDR1 NSQYPW and CDR2 LRSPGD come from the germline V gene (reference sequence). V shed 0 bases and J 3 bases; nucleotides not matched to a gene: 3. The CDR3 sequence is CTCSADSWGGAETLYF. The sequenced part of the CDR3 DNA is TGCACCTGCAGTGCAGATTCCTGGGGGGGCGCAGAA.

With regard to this clone: Genes and germline are mouse. The read is 4 residues too short to cover the CDR3 end, so that end is filled in from the germline J gene. This chain uses TRBV17 with TRBJ2-5, with TRBD2 matching over 9 bases. The trim removed 0 bases at V and 1 base at J, leaving 2 bases unmatched. From germline, CDR1 is MNHDT and CDR2 YYDKIL. The CDR3 has 16 amino acids. The sequenced CDR3 bases are TGTGCTAGCAGTAGAGATGGGGGGGCCGACCAAGAC. Translated: CASSRDGGADQD. The full CDR3 sequence reads CASSRDGGADQDTQYF.